The rows below give T cell receptor beta chains drawn from one sample of a study of beta chain features in type 1 diabetes. The assay was immunoSEQ multiplex PCR, and TCRdb's table has in-frame clones only and misses some. The table records almost 350,000 clones, around 7.6% of them present only once. Sequencing was done on a sample of central memory CD4+ T cells from blood. These receptors were obtained from a woman aged 18-30 years in good health. CDR3s include the opening cysteine and the closing phenylalanine or tryptophan. A D gene is named only where the DNA matches it firmly. Rows may omit the clone size; those that give it use once, few, many or a size class.

J,V,size,D,DNA,CDR3
TRBJ2-5,TRBV4-3,.,.,TGCGCCAGCAGCCAAGAAAGAGCGTTGAAGACCCAGTACTTC,CASSQERALKTQYF
TRBJ2-5,TRBV5-1,few,.,TGCGCCAGCAGCTTGGCAGGACGGTCCCAAGAGACCCAGTACTTC,CASSLAGRSQETQYF
TRBJ1-2,TRBV20-1,.,.,TGCAGTGCTAACAGGGACTATGGCTACACCTTC,CSANRDYGYTF
TRBJ2-6,TRBV7-9,many,.,TGTGCCAGCAGCTCCACTTTACTCTCCCCAGGGCCCGGGGCCAACGTCCTGACTTTC,CASSSTLLSPGPGANVLTF
TRBJ1-1,TRBV9,few,.,TGTGCCAGCTCAACGGGACACCAGAACACTGAAGCTTTCTTT,CASSTGHQNTEAFF
TRBJ1-3,TRBV7-9,few,TRBD1,TGTGCCAGCAGCCTCGGGGGACAGAGGATAAACACCATATATTTT,CASSLGGQRINTIYF
TRBJ2-7,TRBV4-1,.,.,TGCGCCAGCAGCCAAGGACAGGGCGCGGGGGAGCAGTACTTC,CASSQGQGAGEQYF
TRBJ2-7,TRBV27,few,TRBD1,TGTGCCAGCAGTTTTCAGGGACAGGGCTTCTACGAGCAGTACTTC,CASSFQGQGFYEQYF
TRBJ1-1,TRBV7-2,many,.,TGTGCCAGCAGCCCCCACCAGATGAACACTGAAGCTTTCTTT,CASSPHQMNTEAFF
TRBJ2-5,TRBV4-2,.,TRBD1,TGTGCCAGCAGCCAAGAATTCGACAGGGGCCTAGGGGAGACCCAGTACTTC,CASSQEFDRGLGETQYF
TRBJ2-5,TRBV4-3,.,.,TGCGCCAGCAGCCAAGGGGTCTCAGGCCAAGAGACCCAGTACTTC,CASSQGVSGQETQYF
TRBJ1-2,TRBV7-2,few,TRBD1,TGTGCCAGCAGCATAGACAGGGGGTTATATGGCTACACCTTC,CASSIDRGLYGYTF
TRBJ2-3,TRBV18,few,TRBD2,TGTGCCAGCTCTGAGCCTAGCGGAGATACGCAGTATTTT,CASSEPSGDTQYF
TRBJ2-4,TRBV11-2,.,TRBD2,TGTGCCAGCAGCTTAGGACTAGCGGGAGTAAACATTCAGTACTTC,CASSLGLAGVNIQYF
TRBJ1-2,TRBV18,few,.,TGTGCCAGCTCAACCCCAGAAGCTAGCGGCTACACCTTC,CASSTPEASGYTF
TRBJ2-5,TRBV20-1,.,.,TGCAGTGCTAGAGATTTGACCGTTACGTACTTC,CSARDLTVTYF
TRBJ2-1,TRBV10-3,.,.,TGTGCCATCAGTGATGCCTACTCCTACAATGAGCAGTTCTTC,CAISDAYSYNEQFF
TRBJ1-2,TRBV28,.,.,TGTGCCAGCAGTTTTCTGTATAATGGCTACACCTTC,CASSFLYNGYTF
TRBJ2-3,TRBV7-8,.,TRBD2,TGTGCCAGCAGCTTACGCGGTCTAGCGGGAGGGCGGAGCACAGATACGCAGTATTTT,CASSLRGLAGGRSTDTQYF
TRBJ2-3,TRBV19,.,.,TGTGCCAGTACCTCGACTGGCACAGATACGCAGTATTTT,CASTSTGTDTQYF
TRBJ2-1,TRBV18,few,.,TGTGCCAGCTCGCCGGTTCAAGACTCCTACAATGAGCAGTTCTTC,CASSPVQDSYNEQFF
TRBJ1-2,TRBV27,.,TRBD1,TGTGCCAGCAGTTCCCGGGACAGCTATGGCTACACCTTC,CASSSRDSYGYTF
TRBJ2-6,TRBV9,.,.,TGTGCCAGCAGCACCCTGCCCTCTGGGGCCAACGTCCTGACTTTC,CASSTLPSGANVLTF
TRBJ2-3,TRBV7-2,.,TRBD2,TGTGCCAGCAGCTACCCCCGGACTAGCGGGAGTGCAGATACGCAGTATTTT,CASSYPRTSGSADTQYF
TRBJ2-2,TRBV10-3,many,.,TGTGCCATCAGTGAGTCCGGCCCCGCCGGATCCGGGGAGCTGTTTTTT,CAISESGPAGSGELFF
TRBJ1-1,TRBV18,few,TRBD1,TGTGCCAGCTCCCTATCGAGGGGGCAGACTGAAGCTTTCTTT,CASSLSRGQTEAFF
TRBJ2-4,TRBV7-2,few,.,TGTGCCAGCAGCCAAGAATCCAGCGGGACAATTCAGTACTTC,CASSQESSGTIQYF
TRBJ2-1,TRBV28,.,.,TGTGCCAGCAGTTTCTTTAGTAAAAGGCGTCATGAGCAGTTCTTC,CASSFFSKRRHEQFF
TRBJ1-1,TRBV19,.,.,TGTGCCAGTAGTGCACAGAGGAACACTGAAGCTTTCTTT,CASSAQRNTEAFF
TRBJ1-2,TRBV15,few,.,TGTGCCACCAGCAGAGTCGAGCCGAACTATGGCTACACCTTC,CATSRVEPNYGYTF
TRBJ2-3,TRBV18,many,.,TGTGCCAGTGACAACACAGATACGCAGTATTTT,CASDNTDTQYF
TRBJ2-5,TRBV28,few,.,TGTGCCAGCAGCTCACTCGGGTGGATAGAGACCCAGTACTTC,CASSSLGWIETQYF
TRBJ2-1,TRBV7-9,many,.,TGTGCCAGCAGCTTATCGGGAGCAAGAAATGAGCAGTTCTTC,CASSLSGARNEQFF
TRBJ2-7,TRBV29-1,.,.,TGCAGCGTTGGTGGGGGGAAGACAGGGAGCTCAACTATCGAGCAGTACTTC,CSVGGGKTGSSTIEQYF
TRBJ1-2,TRBV27,.,.,TGTGCCAGCAGTTCGCAACAGGGTTATGGCTACACCTTC,CASSSQQGYGYTF
TRBJ2-7,TRBV28,few,.,TGTGCCAGCAGTGGGGGTGGTAAGGCCTACGAGCAGTACTTC,CASSGGGKAYEQYF
TRBJ2-1,TRBV6-1,.,TRBD2,TGTGCCAGCAGAACCGGGACTAGGGTCGATGAGCAGTTCTTC,CASRTGTRVDEQFF
TRBJ2-3,TRBV2,few,TRBD1,TGTGCCAGTATGGACAGGGGATACACAGATACGCAGTATTTT,CASMDRGYTDTQYF
TRBJ1-1,TRBV6-4,few,.,TGTGCCAGCAGTGCCGACAGACTCTCTGAAGCTTTCTTT,CASSADRLSEAFF
TRBJ2-1,TRBV7-2,few,TRBD2,TGTGCCAGCAGCTTACATCAGCGGGAGGGCCGAGGTGAGCAGTTCTTC,CASSLHQREGRGEQFF
TRBJ2-1,TRBV7-2,few,.,TGTGCCAGCAGCCCCCAGTCGCCCTCGGATGAGCAGTTCTTC,CASSPQSPSDEQFF
TRBJ2-7,TRBV5-4,few,.,TGTGCCAGCAGCTTGGGCGGGGAACAGGCTGAGTACTTC,CASSLGGEQAEYF
TRBJ1-2,TRBV4-3,few,.,TGCGCCAGCAGCCGAGAGGTCGGGGGAAACGTCGGTGGCTACACCTTC,CASSREVGGNVGGYTF
TRBJ2-3,TRBV4-3,.,TRBD2,TGCGCCAGCAGCCAAGATTGGGGACTAGGAGTTAATACGCAGTATTTT,CASSQDWGLGVNTQYF
TRBJ2-1,TRBV9,few,TRBD2,TGTGCCAGCAGCGTAGGTGGACTAGCGGGAGGGGAGCAGTTCTTC,CASSVGGLAGGEQFF
TRBJ2-1,TRBV7-2,few,.,TGTGCCAGCAGCTTAGATGTTAGCGGCAATGAGCAGTTCTTC,CASSLDVSGNEQFF
TRBJ2-1,TRBV21-1,.,.,TGTGCCAGCAGCACGCGGACTAGCGGGATCTACAATGAGCAGTTCTTC,CASSTRTSGIYNEQFF
TRBJ2-4,TRBV25-1,.,.,TGTGCCAGCAGCGCCGGGGGAGGCAGCATTCAGTACTTC,CASSAGGGSIQYF
TRBJ2-3,TRBV19,few,.,TGTGCCAGTAGATCGGCGGGCAGAACTAGCACAGATACGCAGTATTTT,CASRSAGRTSTDTQYF
TRBJ1-2,TRBV28,few,TRBD1,TGTGCCAGCAGTTCGTCCGGGACAGGGGGCTTGGGTGGCTACACCTTC,CASSSSGTGGLGGYTF